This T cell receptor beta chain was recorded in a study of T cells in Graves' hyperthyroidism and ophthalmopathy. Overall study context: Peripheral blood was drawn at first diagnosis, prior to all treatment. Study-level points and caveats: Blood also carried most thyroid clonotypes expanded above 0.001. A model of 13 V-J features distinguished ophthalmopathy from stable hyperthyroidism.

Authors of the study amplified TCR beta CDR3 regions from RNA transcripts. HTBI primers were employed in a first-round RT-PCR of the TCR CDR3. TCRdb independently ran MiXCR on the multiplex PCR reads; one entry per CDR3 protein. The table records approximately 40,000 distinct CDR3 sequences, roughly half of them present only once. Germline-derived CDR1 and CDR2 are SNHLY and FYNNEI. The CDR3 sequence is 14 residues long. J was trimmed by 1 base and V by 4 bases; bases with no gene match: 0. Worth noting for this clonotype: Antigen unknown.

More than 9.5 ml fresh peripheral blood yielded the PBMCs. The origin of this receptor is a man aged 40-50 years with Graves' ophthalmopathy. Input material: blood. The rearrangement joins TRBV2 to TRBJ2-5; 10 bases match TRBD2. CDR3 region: CASSGTSGQETQYF. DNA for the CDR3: TGTGCCAGCAGTGGGACTAGCGGCCAAGAGACCCAGTACTTC. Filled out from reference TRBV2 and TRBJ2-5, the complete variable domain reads EPEVTQTPSHQVTQMGQEVILRCVPISNHLYFYWYRQILGQKVEFLVSFYNNEISEKSEIFDDQFSVERPDGSNFTLKIRSTKLEDSAMYFCASSGTSGQETQYFGPGTRLLVL.